This T cell receptor (beta chain) was sequenced during a study of cytomegalovirus exposure and HLA in healthy donors. Only in-frame clones appear in the TCRdb table, and some are missing; sequencing was by immunoSEQ multiplex PCR. The sample has about 110,000 clones; more than 75% are singletons. CDR1 is MDHEN, CDR2 SYDVKM, per germline. After removal of 7 bases from V and 5 bases from J, the junction contained 9 bases not matched to a gene. The CDR3 is 14 residues long. The rearrangement joins TRBV28 to TRBJ2-3; 7 bases fit TRBD2. The sequence was obtained from a woman aged 25 to 45 in good health and CMV-seropositive. The sequenced sample was PBMCs. The CDR3 DNA reads TGTGCCAGCATCTCAGCGGGATTTATAGATACGCAGTATTTT. Its translation: CASISAGFIDTQYF.